These 29 T cell receptor beta chains originate from one sample sequenced in a study of T cells in Graves' hyperthyroidism and ophthalmopathy. Researchers amplified the TCR beta CDR3 regions from RNA transcripts. When the TCR CDR3 underwent first-round RT-PCR, the HTBI primer set was used. TCRdb used MiXCR to reprocess the multiplex PCR reads, holding one entry per CDR3 protein. The table records around 240,000 distinct CDR3 sequences, around 17% of them present only once. Specimen: blood. These receptors originate from a woman between 18 and 30 years old with Graves' ophthalmopathy.

This clonotype was recorded at least ten times. The J gene is TRBJ2-3, the V gene TRBV7-6, with 8 bases identical to TRBD2. The CDR3 runs 15 residues. Germline CDR1 SGHVS, CDR2 FNYEAQ. With V trimmed by 5 bases and J by 4 bases, 8 bases remained unmatched. DNA of the CDR3: TGTGCCAGCAGCATGGGACTAGGTCTCGCAGATACGCAGTATTTT. This sequence encodes CASSMGLGLADTQYF.

This clonotype was picked up many times. The gene calls are TRBV30 and TRBJ2-7; D might be TRBD2 (5 bases). CDR1 is GTSNPN and CDR2 is SVGIG in the germline V gene (reference sequence). The CDR3 runs to 12 residues. V was trimmed by 0 bases and J by 6 bases, leaving 9 bases between them. The CDR3 loop reads CAWSVHGVEQYF. The CDR3 region has the DNA TGTGCCTGGAGTGTACACGGGGTCGAGCAGTACTTC.

This clonotype was observed at least ten times. The chain has TRBV24-1 and TRBJ2-2; D possibly uses TRBD1 or TRBD2 (5 bases each). The germline V gene has CDR1 KGHDR and CDR2 SFDVKD. V was clipped by 4 bases and J by 7 bases, with 12 bases between them. The CDR3 extends over 14 amino acids. The CDR3 DNA reads as TGTGCCACCAGTGACCGGGGACGGAACGGGGAGCTGTTTTTT. This encodes CATSDRGRNGELFF.

The chain recombines TRBV2 with TRBJ1-6, with D unresolved. The CDR3 is made up of 15 amino acids. V lost 8 bases to trimming and J lost 0 bases, with 11 bases between them. From germline, CDR1 is SNHLY and CDR2 FYNNEI. CDR3 DNA sequence: TGTGCCAGCTCGGAACTAGGCTCCTATAATTCACCCCTCCACTTT. It yields the protein CASSELGSYNSPLHF.

The chain recombines TRBV28 with TRBJ1-5; D is undetermined. Germline CDR1 reads MDHEN; CDR2 reads SYDVKM. CDR3 length: 14 residues. Trimming pared 6 bases from V and 0 bases from J, leaving 9 bases between. CDR3 region: CASRSIYSNQPQHF. In DNA, the CDR3 is TGTGCCAGCAGATCCATTTATAGCAATCAGCCCCAGCATTTT.

V is TRBV4-2 and J is TRBJ2-1; perhaps TRBD2 as D (5 bases). In germline, CDR1 is LGHNA, CDR2 YNFKEQ. The CDR3 is made up of 15 amino acids. V was clipped by 3 bases and J by 1 base, with 10 bases between them. The CDR3 loop is CASSQRTGSYNEQFF. In DNA form, the CDR3 reads TGTGCCAGCAGCCAGAGGACGGGATCCTACAATGAGCAGTTCTTC.

This clonotype was seen many times. The chain joins TRBV13 to TRBJ2-1, with D perhaps TRBD1 (6 bases). Germline values: CDR1 PRHDT, CDR2 FYEKMQ (reference sequence). The CDR3 totals 15 residues. V shed 1 base and J shed 4 bases, with 11 bases lying between them. CDR3 loop: CASSLEGQGYNEQFF. The CDR3 region has the DNA TGTGCCAGCAGCTTAGAAGGGCAGGGGTACAATGAGCAGTTCTTC.

This clonotype occurred many times. The chain has TRBV5-5 and TRBJ1-6; D remains ambiguous. The CDR3 extends over 10 amino acids. V lost 6 bases and J 12 bases, leaving 7 bases between the germline ends. Germline CDR1 SGHKS, CDR2 YYEKEE (reference sequence). The CDR3 sequence is CASNIRPLHF. The DNA of the CDR3 is TGTGCCAGCAACATAAGACCCCTCCACTTT.

This clonotype was counted ten times or more. This chain connects TRBV5-1 to TRBJ1-6; D gene uncertain. The germline gives CDR1 SGHRS, CDR2 YFSETQ. CDR3 length: 14 residues. V gave up 0 bases and J gave up 9 bases, with 10 bases separating them. The CDR3 spells CASSLAGERSPLHF. CDR3 in DNA: TGCGCCAGCAGCTTGGCCGGGGAACGTTCACCCCTCCACTTT.

This clonotype has ten or more counts. The chain recombines TRBV2 with TRBJ1-1, with D unresolved. V lost 10 bases, J lost 0 bases, and 12 bases lay in between. Germline CDR1 is SNHLY and CDR2 is FYNNEI. The CDR3 runs 13 residues. CDR3 in DNA: TGTGCCATCCCCGGCGTCATGAACACTGAAGCTTTCTTT. This translates into CAIPGVMNTEAFF.

This clonotype showed up just once. The CDR3 protein is CASSINSLGGPQHF. Written as DNA, the CDR3 is TGTGCCAGTAGTATCAACTCCCTAGGGGGGCCCCAGCATTTT. This sequence joins TRBV19 and TRBJ1-5; tentative D call: TRBD1 (6 bases). From germline, CDR1 is LNHDA and CDR2 SQIVND (reference sequence). The CDR3 runs to 14 residues. The V end lost 3 bases, the J end lost 9 bases, and 15 bases lay between the germline ends.

The V and J genes are TRBV6-1 and TRBJ1-5; D may be TRBD1 (5 bases). The length of the CDR3 is 15 residues. The ends were cut back, 6 bases at V and 4 bases at J, with 16 bases in the middle. CDR1 MNHNS and CDR2 SASEGT come from the germline V gene. CDR3 in DNA: TGTGCCAGCAGGATAGGGACCGCTCGGAATCAGCCCCAGCATTTT. Amino acid sequence: CASRIGTARNQPQHF.

This clonotype was found many times. Written as DNA, the CDR3 is TGTGCCAGCAGTCAGATGACAGGGCCAGATACGCAGTATTTT. This encodes CASSQMTGPDTQYF. The chain combines TRBV6-1 with TRBJ2-3; 7 positions match TRBD1. This CDR3 comprises 14 residues. Germline V CDR1 and CDR2: MNHNS, SASEGT. The ends lost 5 bases at V and 4 bases at J; junction bases unmatched: 6.

The V call is TRBV28, the J call TRBJ2-7; 13 bases line up with TRBD2. Germline loops: CDR1 MDHEN, CDR2 SYDVKM. J gave up 5 bases and V 5 bases, and 12 bases lay outside the gene matches. This CDR3 comprises 17 residues. In nucleotides, the CDR3 is TGTGCCAGCAGTGGGGGACTAGCGGGACTCCTAATTGACGAGCAGTACTTC. This sequence encodes CASSGGLAGLLIDEQYF.

This clonotype was seen many times. The chain is built from TRBV5-4 and TRBJ1-2; 7 bases line up with TRBD1. Trimming cost V 4 bases and J 6 bases; bases outside gene matches: 9. This CDR3 is built from 14 residues. Per the germline V gene, CDR1 is SGHNT and CDR2 is YYREEE (reference sequence). CDR3 region: CASSPLDRVDGYTF. The CDR3 nucleotides read TGTGCCAGCAGCCCACTCGACAGGGTGGATGGCTACACCTTC.

This clonotype appeared many times. Germline and junction disagree at one end, which may indicate a read error. The CDR3 sequence is CASSLGPSNYNGQFF. As DNA, the CDR3 is TGTGCCAGCAGCTTAGGGCCTAGCAACTACAATGGGCAGTTCTTC. This rearrangement joins TRBV5-8 to TRBJ2-1; D might be TRBD2 (5 bases). The CDR3 spans 15 residues. Germline CDR1 and CDR2: SGHTS and YDEGEE.

This clonotype was counted many times. The chain uses TRBV20-1 and TRBJ2-1; D may correspond to TRBD1 or TRBD2 (5 bases each). The V end lost 4 bases, the J end lost 6 bases, and 10 bases lay between the germline ends. The CDR3 sequence is 12 residues long. Looked up from germline, CDR1 is DFQATT and CDR2 is SNEGSKA (reference sequence). The CDR3 reads CSAKGTLNEQFF. CDR3 nucleotide sequence: TGCAGTGCTAAGGGGACCCTCAATGAGCAGTTCTTC.

In its sample, this clonotype was seen many times. The V call is TRBV11-2, the J call TRBJ1-2; 8 bases match TRBD1. The CDR3 is made up of 14 amino acids. The ends lost 6 bases at V and 4 bases at J; junction bases unmatched: 7. The germline gives CDR1 SGHAT, CDR2 FQNNGV. The CDR3, as DNA: TGTGCCAGCAGTCCCGGGACAGGAAGCTATGGCTACACCTTC. It encodes CASSPGTGSYGYTF.

This clonotype was observed many times. This rearrangement joins TRBV4-1 to TRBJ2-1; TRBD2 might be the D (6 bases). CDR1 is MGHRA, CDR2 YSYEKL, per germline. This CDR3 is built from 18 residues. Trimming cost V 1 base and J 0 bases, with 16 bases left between them. CDR3 region: CASSQVNMGLLSYNEQFF. In DNA, the CDR3 is TGCGCCAGCAGCCAAGTTAATATGGGACTCCTCTCCTACAATGAGCAGTTCTTC.

This clonotype was seen at least ten times. The chain links TRBV27 to TRBJ1-1; 8 positions agree with TRBD1. Germline CDR1 is MNHEY and CDR2 is SMNVEV (reference sequence). The CDR3 contains 14 residues. V gave up 6 bases and J gave up 3 bases; unmatched junction bases: 6. CDR3 sequence: CASSPRQGHTEAFF. Here the CDR3 DNA reads TGTGCCAGCAGCCCCAGACAGGGGCACACTGAAGCTTTCTTT.

This clonotype has a count of ten or more. The chain uses TRBV3-1 and TRBJ2-1; 13 bases line up with TRBD2. Looked up from germline, CDR1 is LGHDT and CDR2 is YNNKEL (reference sequence). Unmatched junction bases numbered 11, after V lost 1 base and J lost 8 bases. The CDR3 loop spans 18 amino acids. The CDR3 sequence: CASSQVGGLAGFADEQFF. DNA for the CDR3: TGTGCCAGCAGCCAAGTTGGGGGACTAGCGGGATTCGCCGATGAGCAGTTCTTC.

This clonotype was seen many times. The CDR3 DNA follows: TGTGCCAGCAGTTCGGGGACAGGGGGTCTAGGGGCCCAGTACTTC. Amino acids: CASSSGTGGLGAQYF. The V call is TRBV6-9, the J call TRBJ2-5; 11 nucleotides line up with TRBD1. Losses at the gene ends were 4 bases for V and 9 bases for J; bases not matched to a gene: 10. CDR1 is MNHGY and CDR2 is SVAAGI in the germline V gene. CDR3 size: 15 residues.

This clonotype was observed at least ten times. J is TRBJ2-7 and V is TRBV12-3 or TRBV12-4; the D is unclear. The germline V and J ends were trimmed by 6 bases and 0 bases, with 12 bases remaining between them. The CDR3 totals 14 residues. The CDR3 here is CASSPLLGSYEQYF. Written as DNA, the CDR3 is TGTGCCAGCAGCCCGCTACTTGGCTCCTACGAGCAGTACTTC.

This clonotype was recorded many times. The chain links TRBV28 to TRBJ1-1; D not resolved. This CDR3 has 13 amino acids. CDR1 is MDHEN, CDR2 SYDVKM, per germline. V dropped 0 bases and J dropped 4 bases, with 6 bases sitting between them. CDR3 residues: CASSLWDGTEAFF. CDR3 nucleotide sequence: TGTGCCAGCAGTTTATGGGACGGCACTGAAGCTTTCTTT.

Ten or more counts support this clonotype. The chain combines TRBV20-1 with TRBJ2-7; 8 positions match TRBD1. Germline CDR1 reads DFQATT; CDR2 reads SNEGSKA (reference sequence). The CDR3 extends over 14 amino acids. V was pared by 5 bases and J by 4 bases, with 10 bases of the junction left unmatched. CDR3 in amino acids: CSAVIWDRTYEQYF. In nucleotides, the CDR3 is TGCAGTGCTGTTATTTGGGACAGGACATACGAGCAGTACTTC.

Worth noting for this clonotype: A single base separates this from a much larger clone, so it may be a read error. The rearrangement links TRBV2 to TRBJ2-1; 8 bases are shared with TRBD2. The CDR3 extends over 19 amino acids. The germline CDR1 and CDR2 sequences are SNHLY and FYNNEI. V shed 7 bases, J shed 0 bases, and the junction held 17 bases outside the gene matches. CDR3 in DNA: TGTGCCAGCACCGCCAAGGGACTAGTGGGAAAAAGCTCCTACAATGAGCAGTTCTTC. Encoded protein: CASTAKGLVGKSSYNEQFF. Full variable domain (missing parts from reference TRBV2 and TRBJ2-1): EPEVTQTPSHQVTQMGQEVILRCVPISNHLYFYWYRQILGQKVEFLVSFYNNEISEKSEIFDDQFSVERPDGSNFTLKIRSTKLEDSAMYFCASTAKGLVGKSSYNEQFFGPGTRLTVL.

This clonotype was seen repeatedly, ten times or more. As DNA, the CDR3 is TGCGCCAGCAGCCAAGGGACCGCCGGCCCCCATGAGCAGTTCTTC. Its translation is CASSQGTAGPHEQFF. This chain links TRBV4-3 with TRBJ2-1; no clear D. This CDR3 is built from 15 residues. In germline, CDR1 is LGHNA, CDR2 YSLEER. Trimming left V 1 base short and J 8 bases short, with 15 bases between.

This clonotype was seen many times. V is TRBV11-2 and J is TRBJ1-2, with D perhaps matching TRBD1 (5 bases). Germline CDR1 reads SGHAT; CDR2 reads FQNNGV. V lost 2 bases and J 5 bases, leaving 15 bases between the germline ends. The CDR3 has 15 residues. CDR3 residues: CASSLSSGTDYGYTF. The CDR3 DNA reads as TGTGCCAGCAGCTTATCTTCCGGGACGGATTATGGCTACACCTTC.

This clonotype was observed many times. This chain uses TRBV7-9 with TRBJ1-4, with D hard to call. Germline lookup yields CDR1 SEHNR and CDR2 FQNEAQ (reference sequence). The CDR3 has 15 residues. The germline V and J ends were trimmed by 5 bases and 3 bases, with 13 bases remaining between them. CDR3 coding DNA: TGTGCCAGCAGCCCGACGTTTGGTTCTAATGAAAAACTGTTTTTT. This translates into CASSPTFGSNEKLFF. Complete variable domain (other parts from reference TRBV7-9 and TRBJ1-4): DTGVSQNPRHKITKRGQNVTFRCDPISEHNRLYWYRQTLGQGPEFLTYFQNEAQLEKSRLLSDRFSAERPKGSFSTLEIQRTEQGDSAMYLCASSPTFGSNEKLFFGSGTQLSVL.